This TCR beta chain emerged from a study of T cells in Graves' hyperthyroidism and ophthalmopathy. Regions amplified from RNA transcripts were the TCR beta CDR3 regions. During a first-round RT-PCR of the TCR CDR3, the HTBI primer set was used. TCRdb recomputed calls from the multiplex PCR reads with MiXCR, one row per CDR3 protein. The sample shows about 620,000 distinct CDR3 sequences, 15% to 20% of them seen only once. This clonotype came up many times. This CDR3 is built from 15 residues. V shed 7 bases and J 4 bases; nucleotides not matched to a gene: 10. CDR1 and CDR2 from the germline V gene are SGHTA and FQGNSA.

The receptor comes from a woman aged 30 to 39 with Graves' hyperthyroidism. Sequenced sample: blood. This chain joins TRBV7-2 and TRBJ2-1, with 7 bases fitting TRBD2. The CDR3 coding sequence is TGTGCCAGCACCCTTATAGCGGGCAATTACAATGAGCAGTTCTTC. The encoded protein is CASTLIAGNYNEQFF.